This TCR beta chain emerged from a study of shared clonotypes between healthy human individuals. CD4+ cells yielded CD45RA+ naive and CD45RA-negative memory subsets. In the study's own analysis: Junction-only sequences without quality scores were provided by ImmunoSEQ, so filtering was different. Sequencing used immunoSEQ multiplex PCR; TCRdb keeps in-frame clones, though not all of them. V, J and clone size are those of that table, while D and trimming were read from the DNA. The data hold about 2.4 million clones, with 93% observed a single time. Overall study findings and caveats: Naive subsets tended to show greater estimated richness than memory subsets. Naive CD4 clonotypes were shared across a few donors at about 5%.

The J segment lost 4 bases and the V segment lost 4 bases, leaving 4 bases of the junction unmatched. In germline, CDR1 is MNHNS, CDR2 SASEGT. This CDR3 has 16 residues. As to this clone: Its cognate antigen is unknown.

The source of this sequence is a man aged 18 to 35 in good health. Some clones in this sample may be carry-over from other donors' samples. Source material: naive CD4+ T cells from PBMCs. Subset defined: CD45RA+ positively selected. This sequence joins TRBV6-1 and TRBJ2-1; 13 bases agree with TRBD2. In DNA, the CDR3 is TGTGCCAGCAGTGGGGGACTAGCGGGACGATACAATGAGCAGTTCTTC. This gives the protein CASSGGLAGRYNEQFF.